A single sample gave rise to the 29 T cell receptor beta chains below, sequenced in a study of CD8 T cells in ankylosing spondylitis. TCRdb recomputed calls from the 5' RACE reads with MiXCR, one row per CDR3 protein. Of approximately 220,000 distinct CDR3 sequences in the sample, roughly 25% were seen once. The specimen was blood, either unsorted or a sorted T cell fraction (not recorded which). The receptors stem from a male donor with ankylosing spondylitis or in good health (not recorded which).

At least ten counts were recorded for this clonotype. This sequence joins TRBV4-2 and TRBJ2-2; 7 positions agree with TRBD2. The germline V gene has CDR1 LGHNA and CDR2 YNFKEQ. V shed 4 bases, J shed 3 bases, and the junction held 11 bases outside the gene matches. The CDR3 is 17 amino acids. Written as DNA, the CDR3 is TGTGCCAGCAGCCCCATTTTACCAGCGGGATACACCGGGGAGCTGTTTTTT. It codes for CASSPILPAGYTGELFF.

This clonotype occurred many times. This chain joins TRBV29-1 and TRBJ2-3; 9 nucleotides align to TRBD1. After removal of 2 bases from V and 2 bases from J, the junction contained 5 bases not matched to a gene. This CDR3 is built from 15 residues. Germline-derived CDR1 and CDR2 are SQVTM and ANQGSEA. The CDR3 DNA reads TGCAGCGTTGAAAGGACAGGGGTTTACACAGATACGCAGTATTTT. This translates into CSVERTGVYTDTQYF.

The table lists this clonotype with many counts. V usage is TRBV20-1 and J usage is TRBJ1-6; 8 nucleotides align to TRBD1. J gave up 5 bases and V 6 bases, and 9 bases lay outside the gene matches. Germline values: CDR1 DFQATT, CDR2 SNEGSKA (reference sequence). The CDR3 runs 15 residues. The CDR3 region is CSADQGARNNSPLHF. CDR3 nucleotide sequence: TGCAGTGCGGATCAGGGGGCTCGGAATAATTCACCCCTCCACTTT.

This clonotype was found many times. The CDR3, as DNA: TGTGCCAGCAGCTTGGCGGGAGGGCCCCCCAATGAGCAGTTCTTC. This translates into CASSLAGGPPNEQFF. The chain carries TRBV5-5 and TRBJ2-1; 8 nucleotides match TRBD2. The junction had 5 bases not matched to a gene; V was cut back by 0 bases and J by 6 bases. From germline, CDR1 is SGHKS and CDR2 YYEKEE (reference sequence). The CDR3 has 15 amino acids. The full variable domain, its missing parts supplied by reference TRBV5-5 and TRBJ2-1, is DAGVTQSPTHLIKTRGQQVTLRCSPISGHKSVSWYQQVLGQGPQFIFQYYEKEERGRGNFPDRFSARQFPNYSSELNVNALLLGDSALYLCASSLAGGPPNEQFFGPGTRLTVL.

This clonotype was seen at least ten times. The junction differs from germline at one of its ends, possibly a read error. V and J are TRBV6-5 and TRBJ2-7; no clear D gene. This CDR3 has 13 residues. Germline V gives CDR1 MNHEY, CDR2 SVGAGI. CDR3: CASSYSRTYEQYF. CDR3 DNA sequence: TGTGCCAGCAGCTACTCCCGAACGTACGAGCAGTACTTC.

As for this clonotype: Just one base apart from a much larger clone, this may be a read error. J is TRBJ1-2 and V is TRBV5-1; 10 positions match TRBD1. The CDR3 runs to 14 residues. CDR1 and CDR2 (germline): SGHRS, YFSETQ. This CDR3 reads CASSVTGGDYCYTF. The CDR3 DNA reads TGCGCCAGCAGCGTGACAGGGGGCGACTATTGCTACACCTTC.

In this sample, this clonotype turned up many times. This chain uses TRBV7-9 with TRBJ2-3; 12 nucleotides align to TRBD2. The CDR3 extends over 16 amino acids. V lost 3 bases, J lost 3 bases, and 4 bases stayed unmatched. Looked up from germline, CDR1 is SEHNR and CDR2 is FQNEAQ (reference sequence). CDR3 region: CASSFGTSGLTDTQYF. The CDR3 coding sequence is TGTGCCAGCAGCTTCGGGACTAGCGGGCTAACAGATACGCAGTATTTT.

This clonotype was seen many times. The chain carries TRBV4-1 and TRBJ1-2, with D unresolved. This CDR3 comprises 13 residues. Trimming removed 0 bases at V and 7 bases at J, with 9 bases between. Germline V gives CDR1 MGHRA, CDR2 YSYEKL. CDR3 in amino acids: CASSQDGRSGYTF. CDR3 sequence (DNA): TGCGCCAGCAGCCAAGACGGGAGGTCTGGCTACACCTTC.

The V and J genes are TRBV20-1 and TRBJ2-5, with 9 bases lining up with TRBD2. The V gene end was trimmed by 2 bases and the J gene end by 3 bases; junction bases not matched to a gene: 4. Germline values: CDR1 DFQATT, CDR2 SNEGSKA (reference sequence). CDR3 length: 14 amino acids. CDR3 DNA sequence: TGCAGTGCTAGACATCCTAGCGGGAAAGAGACCCAGTACTTC. It encodes CSARHPSGKETQYF.

This clonotype has at least ten counts. The chain is built from TRBV5-1 and TRBJ2-3, with D possibly matching TRBD2 (5 bases). The CDR3 covers 14 residues. Germline CDR1 SGHRS, CDR2 YFSETQ. V was pared by 0 bases and J by 3 bases, with 8 bases between. This CDR3 is CASSLEPGTDTQYF. The CDR3 DNA is TGCGCCAGCAGCTTGGAACCGGGAACAGATACGCAGTATTTT.

The chain uses TRBV12-3 or TRBV12-4 and TRBJ2-7; unclear D gene. This CDR3 comprises 14 residues. The ends were cut back, 6 bases at V and 0 bases at J, with 12 bases in the middle. In nucleotides, the CDR3 is TGTGCCAGCAGCCCGATTGGGTCCTCCTACGAGCAGTACTTC. This sequence encodes CASSPIGSSYEQYF.

This clonotype was detected ten times or more. The chain is built from TRBV5-1 and TRBJ2-3; TRBD2 is a possible D gene (6 bases). CDR1 and CDR2 from the germline V gene are SGHRS and YFSETQ. The CDR3 is 17 residues long. V lost 4 bases and J 4 bases, leaving 22 bases between the germline ends. CDR3 amino acids: CASSPGTLLEIADTQYF. CDR3 nucleotides: TGCGCCAGCAGCCCCGGGACTCTCCTCGAGATAGCAGATACGCAGTATTTT.

This clonotype was counted at least ten times. The chain has TRBV27 and TRBJ2-2, with a possible D match to TRBD1 (6 bases). Germline V gene lookup returns CDR1 MNHEY and CDR2 SMNVEV (reference sequence). The CDR3 spans 16 residues. Between the trimmed V and J ends, which lost 3 bases and 0 bases, there was a span of 11 bases. The CDR3: CASSFLTGTNTGELFF. Written as DNA, the CDR3 is TGTGCCAGCAGTTTTCTGACAGGAACGAACACCGGGGAGCTGTTTTTT.

This clonotype was counted many times. The chain has TRBV12-3 or TRBV12-4 and TRBJ2-5; no firm D call. The V gene lost 3 bases and the J gene lost 6 bases, with 5 bases spanning the gap. CDR3 length: 11 residues. CDR3 nucleotides: TGTGCCAGCAGTTTCGGTCAGACCCAGTACTTC. Residues: CASSFGQTQYF.

The table lists this clonotype with many counts. The chain uses TRBV20-1 and TRBJ2-3; TRBD2 matches 8 bases. The junction had 11 bases not matched to a gene; V was cut back by 8 bases and J by 4 bases. CDR1 is DFQATT and CDR2 is SNEGSKA in the germline V gene (reference sequence). The CDR3 sequence is 14 residues long. The chain's CDR3 is CSLAAGGWPDTQYF. CDR3 DNA sequence: TGCAGTCTCGCGGCGGGAGGATGGCCAGATACGCAGTATTTT.

In this sample, this clonotype turned up a few times. The gene calls are TRBV20-1 and TRBJ2-1; D is perhaps TRBD2 (5 bases). V lost 6 bases and J lost 9, with 15 bases in between. This CDR3 spans 12 amino acids. Looked up from germline, CDR1 is DFQATT and CDR2 is SNEGSKA (reference sequence). CDR3 region: CSAVPRGFEQFF. DNA for the CDR3: TGCAGTGCCGTCCCCAGAGGGTTTGAGCAGTTCTTC.

The chain joins TRBV5-6 to TRBJ2-4; D tentatively fits TRBD1 or TRBD2 (6 bases each). V gave up 8 bases and J gave up 3 bases, with 18 bases separating them. Germline lookup yields CDR1 SGHDT and CDR2 YYEEEE. CDR3 length: 15 amino acids. This CDR3 reads CARSPGGWGKNIQYF. The CDR3 DNA sequence: TGTGCCAGGAGCCCCGGGGGCTGGGGCAAAAACATTCAGTACTTC.

This clonotype was counted ten times or more. This CDR3 reads CASSLAEIYGYTF. The DNA for the CDR3 is TGTGCCAGCAGTTTGGCCGAAATCTATGGCTACACCTTC. V is TRBV12-3 or TRBV12-4 and J is TRBJ1-2; D unclear. V lost 3 bases and J 4 bases, leaving 9 bases between the germline ends. The CDR3 contains 13 residues.

Regarding this clonotype: At one of its ends the junction is not consistent with the germline gene, which may arise from a read error. The rearrangement links TRBV29-1 to TRBJ2-5; TRBD1 matches at 10 bases. This CDR3 has 9 amino acids. Germline V gene data show CDR1 as SQVTM and CDR2 as ANQGSEA. The CDR3 nucleotides are TGCAGCGTTGGGACAGGGGGGGGGTTC. Its translation is CSVGTGGGF.

This clonotype has ten or more counts. The genes are TRBV20-1 and TRBJ2-7; D uncertain. CDR3 length: 13 amino acids. V was cut by 1 base and J by 3 bases, with 10 bases left in between. Germline CDR1 and CDR2: DFQATT and SNEGSKA (reference sequence). Here the CDR3 DNA reads TGCAGTGCTAGAGGTCGGGCTGGCTACGAGCAGTACTTC. It yields the protein CSARGRAGYEQYF.

The gene calls are TRBV5-1 and TRBJ2-3, with D perhaps matching TRBD1 or TRBD2 (5 bases each). Deletions cut 6 bases from V and 0 bases from J, with 20 bases between. CDR1 and CDR2 (germline): SGHRS, YFSETQ. The CDR3 sequence is 17 residues long. CDR3 nucleotide sequence: TGCGCCAGCAAAACGGGGATGACAGTCCCTAGCACAGATACGCAGTATTTT. It yields the protein CASKTGMTVPSTDTQYF.

This clonotype occurred a few times. The chain employs TRBV4-3 and TRBJ2-1; 10 positions agree with TRBD2. V lost 0 bases and J lost 4; bases outside the gene matches: 6. The CDR3 is made up of 17 amino acids. Germline CDR1 is LGHNA and CDR2 is YSLEER. CDR3 region: CASSQDATSGMYNEQFF. The DNA for the CDR3 is TGCGCCAGCAGCCAAGATGCCACTAGCGGGATGTACAATGAGCAGTTCTTC.

This clonotype was counted only a few times. The chain uses TRBV2 and TRBJ1-1; the D is unclear. The CDR3 is made up of 13 amino acids. Germline CDR1 SNHLY, CDR2 FYNNEI. The CDR3 region has the DNA TGTGCGGATCAGGCGGGCATGAACACTGAAGCTTTCTTT. Protein sequence: CADQAGMNTEAFF.

CDR3 nucleotides: TGCAGTGCTAGAGATCTGAGGACAGGAGACTATGGCTACACCTTC. Encoded protein: CSARDLRTGDYGYTF. The chain recombines TRBV20-1 with TRBJ1-2; 7 nucleotides agree with TRBD1. This CDR3 spans 15 amino acids. CDR1 DFQATT and CDR2 SNEGSKA come from the germline V gene (reference sequence). V was clipped by 0 bases and J by 3 bases; unmatched bases: 7.

This clonotype was found a few times. V usage is TRBV7-2 and J usage is TRBJ2-7, with 7 bases matching TRBD1. Germline V lookup: CDR1 SGHTA, CDR2 FQGNSA. The CDR3 has 16 residues. The V segment lost 5 bases and the J segment 3 bases; nucleotides outside the gene matches: 13. CDR3 protein: CASSPRQGMVGYEQYF. CDR3 sequence (DNA): TGTGCCAGCAGCCCCAGACAGGGTATGGTTGGCTACGAGCAGTACTTC.

This clonotype was found a few times. The CDR3 DNA reads as TGTGCCAGCAGTTACAGGGAGGCTGAAGCTTTCTTT. It codes for CASSYREAEAFF. The chain employs TRBV6-5 and TRBJ1-1, with D unresolved. Looked up from germline, CDR1 is MNHEY and CDR2 is SVGAGI. Trimming left V 2 bases short and J 6 bases short, with 7 bases between. The CDR3 has 12 amino acids.

In this sample, this clonotype turned up a few times. This chain joins TRBV6-5 and TRBJ2-2; the D call may be TRBD1 or TRBD2 (5 bases each). The V gene lost 0 bases and the J gene lost 6 bases, with 17 bases spanning the gap. Germline values: CDR1 MNHEY, CDR2 SVGAGI. The CDR3 is 17 residues long. CDR3 amino acids: CASSYSRSGDRAGELFF. The CDR3 nucleotides read TGTGCCAGCAGTTACTCTAGGTCCGGGGACCGGGCCGGGGAGCTGTTTTTT.

Ten or more counts support this clonotype. The genes are TRBV5-6 and TRBJ1-6; 9 bases are shared with TRBD1. V lost 2 bases, J lost 7 bases, and 4 bases stayed unmatched. The CDR3 has 15 residues. CDR1 and CDR2 (germline): SGHDT, YYEEEE. Written as DNA, the CDR3 is TGTGCCAGCAGCTTAGGAGGGACAGGGAATTCACCCCTCCACTTT. Encoded protein: CASSLGGTGNSPLHF. Using reference TRBV5-6 and TRBJ1-6 for the parts outside the CDR3, the full variable domain is DAGVTQSPTHLIKTRGQQVTLRCSPKSGHDTVSWYQQALGQGPQFIFQYYEEEERQRGNFPDRFSGHQFPNYSSELNVNALLLGDSALYLCASSLGGTGNSPLHFGNGTRLTVT.

The sample holds many counts of this clonotype. The chain has TRBV10-3 and TRBJ2-3; possibly TRBD1 or TRBD2 for D (5 bases each). V dropped 7 bases and J dropped 0 bases, with 17 bases sitting between them. The germline V gene encodes CDR1 ENHRY and CDR2 SYGVKD. CDR3 length: 16 amino acids. The CDR3 loop reads CAIKDSSRDSTDTQYF. The CDR3, as DNA: TGTGCCATCAAAGATAGCTCCCGGGACAGCACAGATACGCAGTATTTT.